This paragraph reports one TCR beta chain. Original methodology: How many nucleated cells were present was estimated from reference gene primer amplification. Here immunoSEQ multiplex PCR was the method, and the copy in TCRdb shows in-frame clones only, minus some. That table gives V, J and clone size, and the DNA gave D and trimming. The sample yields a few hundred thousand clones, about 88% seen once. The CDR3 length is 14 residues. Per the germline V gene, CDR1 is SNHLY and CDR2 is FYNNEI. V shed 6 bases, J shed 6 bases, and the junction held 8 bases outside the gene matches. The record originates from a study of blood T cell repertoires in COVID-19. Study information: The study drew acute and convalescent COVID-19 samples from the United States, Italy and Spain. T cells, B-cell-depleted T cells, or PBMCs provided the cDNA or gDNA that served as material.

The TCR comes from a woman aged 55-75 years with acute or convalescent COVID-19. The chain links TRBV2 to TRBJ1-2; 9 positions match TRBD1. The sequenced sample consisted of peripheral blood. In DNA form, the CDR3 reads TGTGCCAGCAGCGCGGGACAGGGCCGGGATGGCTACACCTTC. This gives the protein CASSAGQGRDGYTF.